This TCR beta chain was profiled in a study of cytotoxic CD8 clonotypes in ibrutinib-treated CLL. Whole-study context: The cohort had ten to eleven relapsed/refractory and fewer than 16 treatment-naive patients, 17 IGHV unmutated.

Points from the study as a whole: Upon ibrutinib response clonality rose, and upon progression it fell back toward baseline.

In the case of this clone: Its antigen is unidentified.

Repertoires were generated with immunoSEQ multiplex PCR, while TCRdb's copy carries only in-frame clones and drops some. The profile covers 9,400 or so clones, with about 59% appearing a single time and 15% to 20% taken by the ten largest. V shed 3 bases and J 9 bases; nucleotides not matched to a gene: 3. The CDR3 contains 13 residues. From germline, CDR1 is MNHEY and CDR2 SMNVEV (reference sequence). This TCR came from a human donor with chronic lymphocytic leukemia. V and J are TRBV27 and TRBJ2-5; 11 bases align to TRBD1. Material: PBMCs, obtained before ibrutinib treatment. CDR3 in amino acids: CASSLGQGGAQYF. DNA of the CDR3: TGTGCCAGCAGTTTGGGACAGGGGGGGGCCCAGTACTTC.